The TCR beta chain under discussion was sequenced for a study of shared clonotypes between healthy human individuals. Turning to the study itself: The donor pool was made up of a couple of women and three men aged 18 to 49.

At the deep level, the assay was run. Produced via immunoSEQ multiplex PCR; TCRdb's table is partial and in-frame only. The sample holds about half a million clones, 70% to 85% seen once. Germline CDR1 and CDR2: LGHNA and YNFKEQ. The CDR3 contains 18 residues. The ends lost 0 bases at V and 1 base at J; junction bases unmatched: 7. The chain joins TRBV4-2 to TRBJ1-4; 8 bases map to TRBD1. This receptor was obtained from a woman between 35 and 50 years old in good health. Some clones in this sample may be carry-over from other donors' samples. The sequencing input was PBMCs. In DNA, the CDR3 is TGTGCCAGCAGCCAAGATAGGTCCAGGGGGCAAACTAATGAAAAACTGTTTTTT. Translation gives CASSQDRSRGQTNEKLFF.